This TCR beta chain was recovered during a study of blood T cell repertoires in COVID-19. Germline lookup yields CDR1 MNHNS and CDR2 SASEGT. With 2 bases removed from V and 8 bases from J, the gap between germline ends came to 9 bases. This CDR3 has 13 amino acids. In the original analysis: How many nucleated cells were present was estimated from reference gene primer amplification. Measured with immunoSEQ multiplex PCR; TCRdb has only the in-frame clones, and not every one. V, J and clone size were drawn from that table, and D and trimming were deduced from the DNA. The table has more than 200,000 clones, roughly 80% seen once.

The chain uses TRBV6-1 and TRBJ1-4; no reliable D call. This TCR derives from an elderly woman with COVID-19, enrolled during active disease. The specimen was peripheral blood. The DNA of the CDR3 is TGTGCCAGCAGTGAAATGATGGGCGAAAAACTGTTTTTT. As protein: CASSEMMGEKLFF.